This note documents a single T cell receptor beta chain sequence. Using the 5' RACE reads, TCRdb records one entry per CDR3 protein without DNA. The sample table includes roughly 140,000 distinct CDR3 sequences. This sample is drawn from a study of monozygotic twins with inflammatory bowel disease. The CDR3 contains 13 residues. CDR1 is SGHRS, CDR2 YFSETQ, per germline. The chain carries TRBV5-1 and TRBJ2-1; the TCRdb call, TRBD1, lacks DNA for checking. This sequence was found in a human donor with ulcerative colitis or Crohn's disease, or a healthy co-twin of an affected twin (not recorded which). Sequencing used blood. CDR3: CASSSGQNNEQFF.